The clone carrying this T cell receptor beta chain was recorded at least ten times. What it recognizes is unknown. Germline CDR1 reads SNHLY; CDR2 reads FYNNEI. The V gene lost 2 bases and the J gene lost 5 bases, with 3 bases spanning the gap. This CDR3 has 11 amino acids. Samples came from axillary lymph nodes draining the breast cancer. This entry belongs to a study of breast tumors, draining lymph nodes, adjacent tissues. General study findings and limits: Tumor repertoires ranked between lymph nodes and nontumor tissue in diversity, with V and J gene preferences. The data were judged consistent with most tumor T cells coming from lymph node and expanding in tumor. That most tumor T cells come from lymph nodes remained unproven. Tumor and nontumor repertoires were significantly more similar in luminal-like than in basal-like breast cancer.

TCRdb recomputed calls from the multiplex PCR reads with MiXCR, one row per CDR3 protein. The repertoire has approximately 170,000 distinct CDR3 sequences, roughly 30% of them found once; the top ten carry about 4%. Sequencing used axillary lymph node tissue. This chain links TRBV2 with TRBJ2-5, with D unclear. This TCR was sampled from a female donor with breast cancer. Some clones in this sample may be carry-over from other donors' samples. CDR3 in amino acids: CASSELETQYF. The CDR3 DNA follows: TGTGCCAGCAGTGAATTGGAGACCCAGTACTTC.